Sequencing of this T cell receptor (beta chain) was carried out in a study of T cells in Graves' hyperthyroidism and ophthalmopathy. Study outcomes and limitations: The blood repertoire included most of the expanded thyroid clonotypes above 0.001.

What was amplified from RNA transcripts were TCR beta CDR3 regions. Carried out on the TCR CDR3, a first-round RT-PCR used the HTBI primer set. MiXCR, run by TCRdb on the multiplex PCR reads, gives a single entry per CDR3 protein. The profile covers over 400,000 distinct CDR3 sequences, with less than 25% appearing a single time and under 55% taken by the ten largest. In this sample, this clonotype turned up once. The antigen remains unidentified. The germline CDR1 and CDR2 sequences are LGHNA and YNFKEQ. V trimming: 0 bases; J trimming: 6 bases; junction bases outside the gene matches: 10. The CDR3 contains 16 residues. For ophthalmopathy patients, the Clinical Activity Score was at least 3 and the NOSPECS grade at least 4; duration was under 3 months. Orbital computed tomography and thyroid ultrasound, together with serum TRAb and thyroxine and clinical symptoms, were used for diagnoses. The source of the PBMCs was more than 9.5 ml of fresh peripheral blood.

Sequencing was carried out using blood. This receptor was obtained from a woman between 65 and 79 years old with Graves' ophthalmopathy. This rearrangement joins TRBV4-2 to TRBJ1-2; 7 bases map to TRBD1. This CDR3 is CASSQEQGSLANGYTF. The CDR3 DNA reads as TGTGCCAGCAGCCAAGAACAGGGGAGCCTCGCCAATGGCTACACCTTC.